The 22 T cell receptor beta chains in this list originate from one sample, sequenced in a study of control samples from healthy donors and cancer patients. Sequencing was performed with immunoSEQ multiplex PCR; in TCRdb, only in-frame clones are kept and a portion is missing. The sample has 200,000 or so clones; approximately 90% are singletons. The sequencing input was blood. Source of these receptors: a man between 25 and 39 years old in good health.

Here the CDR3 reads CAISEPTAVRGSYEQYF. The CDR3 region has the DNA TGTGCCATCAGTGAGCCTACTGCGGTTCGCGGAAGCTACGAGCAGTACTTC. This sequence joins TRBV10-3 and TRBJ2-7, with no clear D. The V end lost 2 bases, the J end lost 3 bases, and 20 bases lay between the germline ends. The germline V gene has CDR1 ENHRY and CDR2 SYGVKD. The length of the CDR3 is 17 residues.

The chain links TRBV14 to TRBJ1-6, with D perhaps matching TRBD1 (5 bases). Germline CDR1 reads SGHDN; CDR2 reads FVKESK. Trimming removed 2 bases at V and 7 bases at J, with 15 bases between. The CDR3 sequence is 16 residues long. The CDR3 nucleotides read TGTGCCAGCAGCCAACAAGCCAGGGTGGGGAATTCACCCCTCCACTTT. It encodes CASSQQARVGNSPLHF.

This chain connects TRBV7-2 to TRBJ1-2; 7 nucleotides align to TRBD1. The germline V gene encodes CDR1 SGHTA and CDR2 FQGNSA. V lost 5 bases to trimming and J lost 5 bases; unmatched junction nucleotides: 8. The CDR3 sequence is 14 residues long. The DNA of the CDR3 is TGTGCCAGCAGCGAAGGGGACAGCCCTTATGGCTACACCTTC. Its protein product is CASSEGDSPYGYTF.

In this sample, this clone turned up a few times. The chain uses TRBV30 and TRBJ1-1, with D perhaps TRBD1 (6 bases). Germline CDR1 and CDR2: GTSNPN and SVGIG (reference sequence). This CDR3 contains 14 residues. Trimming pared 4 bases from V and 2 bases from J, leaving 14 bases between. The CDR3 region is CAWTPGHLNTEAFF. The CDR3 DNA is TGTGCCTGGACACCGGGACACCTTAACACTGAAGCTTTCTTT.

The chain joins TRBV5-5 to TRBJ2-4, with 9 bases identical to TRBD1. Germline V lookup: CDR1 SGHKS, CDR2 YYEKEE (reference sequence). J lost 3 bases, V lost 3 bases, and 7 bases had no gene match. The CDR3 has 16 residues. CDR3 residues: CASSSGQGNIKNIQYF. CDR3 DNA: TGTGCCAGCAGCTCGGGACAGGGTAACATCAAAAACATTCAGTACTTC.

This clone was detected only once. This chain uses TRBV6-6 with TRBJ1-4; tentatively, D is TRBD1 (5 bases). CDR1 is MNHNY, CDR2 SVGAGI, per germline (reference sequence). V was trimmed by 7 bases and J by 4 bases, leaving 16 bases between them. This CDR3 is 15 amino acids long. This chain's CDR3 is CASIPSTGLNEKLFF. CDR3 bases: TGTGCCAGCATCCCCTCCACAGGACTTAATGAAAAACTGTTTTTT.

V is TRBV11-2 and J is TRBJ2-1; D remains unclear. The germline V gene encodes CDR1 SGHAT and CDR2 FQNNGV. CDR3 size: 15 residues. Deletions cut 0 bases from V and 9 bases from J, with 15 bases between. CDR3 residues: CASSLDRSRVAEQFF. The CDR3 DNA reads TGTGCCAGCAGCTTAGATCGTTCAAGAGTTGCTGAGCAGTTCTTC.

This clone was seen just once. This rearrangement joins TRBV27 to TRBJ2-7; no clear D gene. This CDR3 has 13 amino acids. V was trimmed by 2 bases and J by 3 bases, leaving 8 bases between them. The V gene's germline CDR1 is MNHEY and CDR2 SMNVEV (reference sequence). CDR3 in DNA: TGTGCCAGCAGTTTACAGTTCAGCTACGAGCAGTACTTC. Amino acids: CASSLQFSYEQYF.

This rearrangement joins TRBV30 to TRBJ1-1; D remains unclear. The germline V and J ends were trimmed by 5 bases and 4 bases, with 14 bases remaining between them. Germline-derived CDR1 and CDR2 are GTSNPN and SVGIG (reference sequence). CDR3 size: 13 residues. CDR3 bases: TGTGCCTGGTGGGCCCCCGGCGGCACTGAAGCTTTCTTT. Its translation is CAWWAPGGTEAFF. Supplemented by reference TRBV30 and TRBJ1-1, the full variable domain reads SQTIHQWPATLVQPVGSPLSLECTVEGTSNPNLYWYRQAAGRGLQLLFYSVGIGQISSEVPQNLSASRPQDRQFILSSKKLLLSDSGFYLCAWWAPGGTEAFFGQGTRLTVV.

V is TRBV2 and J is TRBJ1-2; TRBD1 might be the D (5 bases). Germline V lookup: CDR1 SNHLY, CDR2 FYNNEI. The CDR3 spans 11 residues. Trimming left V 6 bases short and J 6 bases short, with 8 bases between. CDR3 coding DNA: TGTGCCAGCAGGGGGGGAGATGGCTACACCTTC. This encodes CASRGGDGYTF.

The chain recombines TRBV6-5 with TRBJ1-2; TRBD1 matches 7 bases. The V and J ends lost 5 bases and 8 bases, in that order; junction bases with no gene match: 14. This CDR3 is 15 amino acids long. CDR1 and CDR2 from the germline V gene are MNHEY and SVGAGI. The chain's CDR3 is CASSKTRLGGLGYTF. DNA for the CDR3: TGTGCCAGCAGTAAAACCCGACTAGGGGGCTTGGGCTACACCTTC.

A remark on this clone: This same CDR3 is encoded by further DNA sequences in the sample. The chain combines TRBV11-2 with TRBJ2-2; 9 nucleotides agree with TRBD2. The junction had 5 bases not matched to a gene; V was cut back by 3 bases and J by 6 bases. CDR3 length: 15 residues. CDR1 is SGHAT, CDR2 FQNNGV, per germline. In DNA, the CDR3 is TGTGCCAGCAGCTTCGGCGGGGGGGTGCCCGGGGAGCTGTTTTTT. It encodes CASSFGGGVPGELFF. Together with reference TRBV11-2 and TRBJ2-2, the CDR3 gives the full variable domain: EAGVAQSPRYKIIEKRQSVAFWCNPISGHATLYWYQQILGQGPKLLIQFQNNGVVDDSQLPKDRFSAERLKGVDSTLKIQPAKLEDSAVYLCASSFGGGVPGELFFGEGSRLTVL.

The V and J genes are TRBV19 and TRBJ1-5, with 8 nucleotides matching TRBD1. Germline CDR1 is LNHDA and CDR2 is SQIVND (reference sequence). V was pared by 1 base and J by 4 bases, with 18 bases of the junction left unmatched. The CDR3 covers 20 residues. In DNA, the CDR3 is TGTGCCAGTAGTATAGTCGAGGGGTCAAACAGGGGGGTCTGGAATCAGCCCCAGCATTTT. It codes for CASSIVEGSNRGVWNQPQHF.

The chain joins TRBV18 to TRBJ1-2, with D possibly being TRBD1 (5 bases). V shed 6 bases and J shed 2 bases, with 19 bases lying between them. CDR1 is KGHSH, CDR2 LQKENI, per germline. The CDR3 extends over 16 amino acids. Here the CDR3 DNA reads TGTGCCAGCTCCCGGGACCCCCAGATCGGGAACTATGGCTACACCTTC. Residues: CASSRDPQIGNYGYTF.

This chain uses TRBV24-1 with TRBJ2-1; D is perhaps TRBD1 or TRBD2 (7 bases each). Deletions cut 9 bases from V and 0 bases from J, with 14 bases between. The CDR3 extends over 15 amino acids. Germline V lookup: CDR1 KGHDR, CDR2 SFDVKD. The DNA for the CDR3 is TGTGCCACCCGGGCAGGGGGGGCCTCCTACAATGAGCAGTTCTTC. This encodes CATRAGGASYNEQFF.

The chain has TRBV18 and TRBJ1-3, with a possible D match to TRBD1 (6 bases). V was cut by 4 bases and J by 2 bases, with 18 bases left in between. In germline, CDR1 is KGHSH, CDR2 LQKENI. The CDR3 spans 17 residues. The CDR3 region is CASSLAPDRRAGNTIYF. Here the CDR3 DNA reads TGTGCCAGCTCACTCGCCCCTGACAGGCGAGCTGGAAACACCATATATTTT.

The V and J genes are TRBV2 and TRBJ1-6; 8 bases match TRBD1. CDR3 length equals 16 residues. J was trimmed by 1 base and V by 8 bases; bases with no gene match: 7. Germline CDR1 and CDR2: SNHLY and FYNNEI. CDR3 in DNA: TGTGCCAGCTGTCGGCAGGGGGCGTCCTATAATTCACCCCTCCACTTT. It translates to CASCRQGASYNSPLHF.

The rearrangement links TRBV9 to TRBJ1-3; no clear D. Deletions cut 4 bases from V and 3 bases from J, with 11 bases between. Germline CDR1 SGDLS, CDR2 YYNGEE. This CDR3 comprises 14 residues. This chain's CDR3 is CASSPHMDGNTIYF. DNA for the CDR3: TGTGCCAGCAGCCCCCACATGGATGGAAACACCATATATTTT. Based on the CDR3 plus reference TRBV9 and TRBJ1-3, the full variable domain is DSGVTQTPKHLITATGQRVTLRCSPRSGDLSVYWYQQSLDQGLQFLIQYYNGEERAKGNILERFSAQQFPDLHSELNLSSLELGDSALYFCASSPHMDGNTIYFGEGSWLTVV.

The chain couples TRBV27 to TRBJ2-7; possible D gene TRBD2, 6 bases. The CDR3 sequence is 13 residues long. V dropped 5 bases and J dropped 0 bases, with 8 bases sitting between them. Germline loops: CDR1 MNHEY, CDR2 SMNVEV (reference sequence). In DNA, the CDR3 is TGTGCCAGCAGTCTGGACTACTCCTACGAGCAGTACTTC. Protein: CASSLDYSYEQYF.

V and J are TRBV4-1 and TRBJ2-7; 7 positions agree with TRBD1. Germline V CDR1 and CDR2: MGHRA, YSYEKL. V shed 0 bases and J 2 bases; nucleotides not matched to a gene: 7. CDR3 length: 16 amino acids. In DNA form, the CDR3 reads TGCGCCAGCAGCCAAGATCGGGCAACAGGGGCCTACGAGCAGTACTTC. Its translation: CASSQDRATGAYEQYF.

This sequence joins TRBV18 and TRBJ2-6, with D maybe TRBD2 (5 bases). CDR3 size: 17 residues. Germline V gene lookup returns CDR1 KGHSH and CDR2 LQKENI. Trimming took 3 bases from V and 2 from J, leaving 14 bases between them. CDR3 sequence reads: CASSPRAPGTGANVLTF. CDR3 nucleotide sequence: TGTGCCAGCTCACCTCGAGCTCCGGGGACTGGGGCCAACGTCCTGACTTTC.

The CDR3 DNA follows: TGTGCCAGCAGCTTGGCTATAGCGGGTTCTAGCACAGATACGCAGTATTTT. It translates to CASSLAIAGSSTDTQYF. The V call is TRBV7-2, the J call TRBJ2-3; 7 positions match TRBD2. This CDR3 region has 17 residues. Trimming took 3 bases from V and 0 from J; bases not matched to a gene: 9. Looked up from germline, CDR1 is SGHTA and CDR2 is FQGNSA.